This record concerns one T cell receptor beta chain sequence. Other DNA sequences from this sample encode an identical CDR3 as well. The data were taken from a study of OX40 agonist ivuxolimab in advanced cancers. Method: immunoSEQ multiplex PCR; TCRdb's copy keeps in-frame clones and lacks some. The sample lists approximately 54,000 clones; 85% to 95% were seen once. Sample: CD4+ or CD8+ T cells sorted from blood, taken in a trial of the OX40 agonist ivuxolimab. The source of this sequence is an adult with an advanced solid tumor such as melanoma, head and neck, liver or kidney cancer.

CDR3 sequence (DNA): TGCGCCAGCAGCCAAGATCGGGGGTTCACTGAAGCTTTCTTT. It yields the protein CASSQDRGFTEAFF. The gene calls are TRBV4-3 and TRBJ1-1; perhaps TRBD1 as D (5 bases). The germline V gene has CDR1 LGHNA and CDR2 YSLEER. There are 14 residues in the CDR3. Deletions cut 0 bases from V and 4 bases from J, with 9 bases between.